The 8 T cell receptor beta chains below all came from one sample that was sequenced in a study of CD8+ T cells in alopecia areata. Treatment described: oral pan-JAK inhibitor, 5-10 mg twice daily. The authors extracted RNA and reverse transcribed it into cDNA as the sequencing template. Clones were sequenced by immunoSEQ multiplex PCR, and TCRdb holds only the in-frame ones, with some missing. This table holds tens of thousands of clones, 46% found once. The material sequenced was CD8+ T cells sorted from blood, taken at approximately week 37, from a patient treated with tofacitinib. Receptors originate from a human donor with alopecia areata.

This sequence joins TRBV7-3 and TRBJ2-5, with D uncertain. V lost 0 bases and J 3 bases, leaving 5 bases between the germline ends. Germline assignment: CDR1 SGHTA and CDR2 FQGTGA. The CDR3 runs 13 residues. The CDR3 region has the DNA TGTGCCAGCAGCTTAACAGGAAAAGAGACCCAGTACTTC. Residues: CASSLTGKETQYF.

The sample holds a few counts of this clone. This chain uses TRBV29-1 with TRBJ2-1; TRBD2 might be the D (5 bases). Trimming shortened V by 7 bases and J by 2 bases, and 12 bases separated the two germline ends. Germline CDR1 reads SQVTM; CDR2 reads ANQGSEA. The CDR3 is 13 residues long. The CDR3 region is CSAGGGTYNEQFF. For the CDR3, the DNA is TGCAGCGCGGGTGGAGGAACCTACAATGAGCAGTTCTTC.

This clone was observed a few times. V is TRBV29-1 and J is TRBJ2-2; D uncertain. The CDR3 extends over 14 amino acids. Trimming stripped 4 bases from V and 0 bases from J, with 9 bases between. Germline V gene sequence: CDR1 SQVTM, CDR2 ANQGSEA. The CDR3 protein is CSVVVGTNTGELFF. CDR3 bases: TGCAGCGTTGTGGTAGGGACGAACACCGGGGAGCTGTTTTTT.

The CDR3 sequence is CAWSGGASYEQYF. The CDR3 bases are TGTGCCTGGAGTGGGGGGGCCTCCTACGAGCAGTACTTC. The chain recombines TRBV30 with TRBJ2-7; D is tentatively TRBD1 or TRBD2 (6 bases each). Per the germline V gene, CDR1 is GTSNPN and CDR2 is SVGIG (reference sequence). Trimming took 1 base from V and 0 from J, leaving 7 bases between them. This CDR3 is built from 13 residues.

In regard to this clone: Since the CDR3 does not end with the conserved phenylalanine or tryptophan, this likely comes from a read error. Because the CDR3's place on the DNA is in doubt, the DNA is left out and the CDR3 is given as listed by TCRdb. The genes are TRBV5-6 and TRBJ2-2; TRBD1 was called by the table and not checked on the DNA. The CDR3 length is 11 residues, termini included. Germline V gene sequence: CDR1 SGHDT, CDR2 YYEEEE. CDR3 in amino acids: CASSLDGQPQA.

The rearrangement joins TRBV15 to TRBJ1-5; TRBD1 is a possible D gene (6 bases). Germline lookup yields CDR1 LNHNV and CDR2 YYDKDF (reference sequence). With 4 bases removed from V and 4 bases from J, the gap between germline ends came to 11 bases. This CDR3 has 14 amino acids. The CDR3 region is CATSNITGNQPQHF. The CDR3 nucleotides read TGTGCCACCAGCAACATAACAGGGAATCAGCCCCAGCATTTT.

This clone was counted a few times. A read error is likely here: a far larger clone is one base away. This sample also contains other DNA sequences that code for the same CDR3. The chain uses TRBV5-1 and TRBJ2-1; TRBD2 matches 13 bases. Looked up from germline, CDR1 is SGHRS and CDR2 is YFSETQ. With V trimmed by 1 base and J by 10 bases, 5 bases remained unmatched. The length of the CDR3 is 15 residues. CDR3: CASSLTSGRAGEQFF. DNA of the CDR3: TGCGCCAGCAGCTTGACTAGCGGGAGGGCCGGGGAGCAGTTCTTC.

The chain uses TRBV6-6 and TRBJ2-5; D unclear. Trimming stripped 7 bases from V and 4 bases from J, with 10 bases between. The CDR3 is made up of 12 amino acids. CDR1 is MNHNY and CDR2 is SVGAGI in the germline V gene (reference sequence). CDR3 in DNA: TGTGCCAGCAAAATAGACGGAGAGACCCAGTACTTC. It codes for CASKIDGETQYF.